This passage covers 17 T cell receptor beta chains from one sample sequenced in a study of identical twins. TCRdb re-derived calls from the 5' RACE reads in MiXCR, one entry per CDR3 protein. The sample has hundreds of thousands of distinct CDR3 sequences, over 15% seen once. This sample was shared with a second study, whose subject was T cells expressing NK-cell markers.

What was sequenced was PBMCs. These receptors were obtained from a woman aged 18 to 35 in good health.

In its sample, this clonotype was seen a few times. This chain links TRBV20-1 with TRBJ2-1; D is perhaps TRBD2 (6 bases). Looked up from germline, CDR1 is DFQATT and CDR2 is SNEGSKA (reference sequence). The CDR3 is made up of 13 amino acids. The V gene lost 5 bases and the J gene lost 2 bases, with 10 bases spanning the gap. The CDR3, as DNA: TGCAGTGCTCGCCGGACTACCTACAATGAGCAGTTCTTC. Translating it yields CSARRTTYNEQFF.

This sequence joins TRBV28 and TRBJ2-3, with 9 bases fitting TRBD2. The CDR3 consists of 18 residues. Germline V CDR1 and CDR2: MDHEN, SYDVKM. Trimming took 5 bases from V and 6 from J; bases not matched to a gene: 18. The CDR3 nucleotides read TGTGCCAGCAGTGCCCCGGTGGTTAGCGGGGGAACTATGGATACGCAGTATTTT. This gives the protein CASSAPVVSGGTMDTQYF.

CDR3 sequence (DNA): TGTGCCAGCAGCTTAGTGGGAGGGGGACAGGAGACCCAGTACTTC. It yields the protein CASSLVGGGQETQYF. The chain employs TRBV7-2 and TRBJ2-5, with D perhaps assigned TRBD1 or TRBD2 (7 bases each). The CDR3 runs 15 residues. The germline V gene encodes CDR1 SGHTA and CDR2 FQGNSA. Trimming stripped 1 base from V and 5 bases from J, with 14 bases between.

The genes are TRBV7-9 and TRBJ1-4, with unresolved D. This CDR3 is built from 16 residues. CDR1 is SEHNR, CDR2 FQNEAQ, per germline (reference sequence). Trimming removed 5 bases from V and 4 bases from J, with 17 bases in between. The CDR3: CASSRLDTGNNEKLFF. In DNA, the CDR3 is TGTGCCAGCAGCAGACTCGACACGGGAAATAATGAAAAACTGTTTTTT.

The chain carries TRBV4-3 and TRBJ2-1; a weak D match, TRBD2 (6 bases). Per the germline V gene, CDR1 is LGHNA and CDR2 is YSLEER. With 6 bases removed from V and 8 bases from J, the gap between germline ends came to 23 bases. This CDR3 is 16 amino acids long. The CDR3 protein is CASSLQTRPGSDEQFF. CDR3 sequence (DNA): TGCGCCAGCAGTCTTCAGACTAGGCCGGGGAGTGATGAGCAGTTCTTC.

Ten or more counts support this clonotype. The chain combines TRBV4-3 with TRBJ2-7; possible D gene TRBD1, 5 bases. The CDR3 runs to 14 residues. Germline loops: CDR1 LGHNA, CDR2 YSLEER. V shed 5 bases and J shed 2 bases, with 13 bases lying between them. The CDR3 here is CASSKGIGTYEQYF. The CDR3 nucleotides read TGCGCCAGCAGCAAGGGGATAGGGACCTACGAGCAGTACTTC.

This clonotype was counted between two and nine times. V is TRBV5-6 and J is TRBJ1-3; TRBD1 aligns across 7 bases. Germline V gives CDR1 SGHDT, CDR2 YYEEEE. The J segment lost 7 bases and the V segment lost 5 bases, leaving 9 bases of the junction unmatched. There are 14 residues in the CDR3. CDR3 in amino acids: CASRPRRGLNTIYF. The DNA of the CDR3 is TGTGCCAGCAGACCCAGAAGGGGGCTGAACACCATATATTTT.

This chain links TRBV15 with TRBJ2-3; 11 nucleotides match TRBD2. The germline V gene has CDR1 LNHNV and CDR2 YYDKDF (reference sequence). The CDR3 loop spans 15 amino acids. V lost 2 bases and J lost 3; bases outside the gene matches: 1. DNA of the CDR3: TGTGCCACCAGCAGAACTAGCGGGGGTACAGATACGCAGTATTTT. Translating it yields CATSRTSGGTDTQYF. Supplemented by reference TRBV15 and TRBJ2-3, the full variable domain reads DAMVIQNPRYQVTQFGKPVTLSCSQTLNHNVMYWYQQKSSQAPKLLFHYYDKDFNNEADTPDNFQSRRPNTSFCFLDIRSPGLGDTAMYLCATSRTSGGTDTQYFGPGTRLTVL.

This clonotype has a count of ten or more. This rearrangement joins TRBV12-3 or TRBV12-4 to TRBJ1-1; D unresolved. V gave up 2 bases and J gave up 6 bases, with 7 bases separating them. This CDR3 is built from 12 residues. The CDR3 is CASSLWESEAFF. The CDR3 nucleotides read TGTGCCAGCAGTTTATGGGAATCTGAAGCTTTCTTT.

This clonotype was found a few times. CDR3 DNA sequence: TGTGCCACCCGTGTCAGCTCCTACAATGAGCAGTTCTTC. This encodes CATRVSSYNEQFF. V usage is TRBV6-2 or TRBV6-3 and J usage is TRBJ2-1; no definite D call. The CDR3 spans 13 residues. V was pared by 10 bases and J by 0 bases, with 10 bases between. In germline, CDR1 is MNHEY, CDR2 SVGEGT.

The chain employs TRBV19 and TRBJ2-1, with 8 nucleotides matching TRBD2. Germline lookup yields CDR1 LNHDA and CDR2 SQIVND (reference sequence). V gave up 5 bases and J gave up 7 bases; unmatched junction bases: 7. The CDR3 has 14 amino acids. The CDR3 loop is CASSEREPWNEQFF. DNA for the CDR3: TGTGCCAGTAGTGAGCGGGAGCCCTGGAATGAGCAGTTCTTC. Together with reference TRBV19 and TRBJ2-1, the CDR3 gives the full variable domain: DGGITQSPKYLFRKEGQNVTLSCEQNLNHDAMYWYRQDPGQGLRLIYYSQIVNDFQKGDIAEGYSVSREKKESFPLTVTSAQKNPTAFYLCASSEREPWNEQFFGPGTRLTVL.

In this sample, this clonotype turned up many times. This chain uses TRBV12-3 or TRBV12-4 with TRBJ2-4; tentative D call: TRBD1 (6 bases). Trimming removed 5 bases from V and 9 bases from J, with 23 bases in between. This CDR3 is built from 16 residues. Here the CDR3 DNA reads TGTGCCAGCAGTGCCTATAACGAAGGGGGAAGGGCCATTCAGTACTTC. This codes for CASSAYNEGGRAIQYF.

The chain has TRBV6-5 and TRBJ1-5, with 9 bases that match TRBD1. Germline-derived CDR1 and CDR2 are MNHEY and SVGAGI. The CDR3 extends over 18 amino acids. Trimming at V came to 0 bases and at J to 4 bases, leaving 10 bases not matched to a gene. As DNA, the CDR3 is TGTGCCAGCAGTTACTCTTCTCCGGGACAGGGAACAAATCAGCCCCAGCATTTT. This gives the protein CASSYSSPGQGTNQPQHF.

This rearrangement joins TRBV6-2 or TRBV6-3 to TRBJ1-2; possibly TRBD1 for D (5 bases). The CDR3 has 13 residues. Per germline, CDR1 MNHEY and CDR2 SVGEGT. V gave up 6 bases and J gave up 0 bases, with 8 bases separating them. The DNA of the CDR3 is TGTGCCAGCAGGACAGTAGCTAACTATGGCTACACCTTC. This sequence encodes CASRTVANYGYTF.

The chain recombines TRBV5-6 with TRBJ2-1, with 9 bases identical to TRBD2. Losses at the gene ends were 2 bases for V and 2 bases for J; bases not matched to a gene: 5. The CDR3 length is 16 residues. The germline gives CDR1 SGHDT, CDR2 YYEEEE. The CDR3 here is CASSLRTSETYNEQFF. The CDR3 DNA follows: TGTGCCAGCAGCTTACGGACTAGCGAGACCTACAATGAGCAGTTCTTC.

CDR3 protein: CAIRGQTITNTEAFF. The CDR3, as DNA: TGTGCCATCAGGGGACAGACCATTACTAACACTGAAGCTTTCTTT. The chain joins TRBV10-3 to TRBJ1-1; 7 bases match TRBD1. V shed 6 bases, J shed 2 bases, and the junction held 9 bases outside the gene matches. Looked up from germline, CDR1 is ENHRY and CDR2 is SYGVKD. The CDR3 totals 15 residues.

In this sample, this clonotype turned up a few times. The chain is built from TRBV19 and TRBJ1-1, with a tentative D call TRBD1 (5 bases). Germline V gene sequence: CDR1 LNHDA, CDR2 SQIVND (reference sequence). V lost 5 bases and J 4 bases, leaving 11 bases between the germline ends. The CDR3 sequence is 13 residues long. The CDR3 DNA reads TGTGCCAGTAGTCCGCAGGGAGTCACTGAAGCTTTCTTT. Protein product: CASSPQGVTEAFF.